What follows are 19 T cell receptor beta chains derived from one specimen sequenced in a study of T-cell reconstitution after alpha-beta-depleted transplantation in children. Construction of the TCRbeta library involved unique molecular identifiers. A single record per CDR3 protein comes from TCRdb applying MiXCR to the PCR reads. The sample lists 200,000 to 250,000 distinct CDR3 sequences, roughly a quarter occurring once. This specimen was PBMCs, mostly from graft donor cells, taken 360 days after TCRalphabeta/CD19-depleted stem cell transplant. The receptor set was obtained from a female patient between 2 and 15 years old who had a stem cell transplant for congenital amegakaryocytic thrombocytopenia, so the T cells may come from the graft donor.

This clonotype occurred a few times. The chain links TRBV4-3 to TRBJ2-1; the D is unclear. Germline V gene lookup returns CDR1 LGHNA and CDR2 YSLEER. V lost 0 bases and J 3 bases, leaving 3 bases between the germline ends. The CDR3 loop spans 13 amino acids. For the CDR3, the DNA is TGCGCCAGCAGCCAAGATATCTACAATGAGCAGTTCTTC. Its protein is CASSQDIYNEQFF.

This rearrangement joins TRBV20-1 to TRBJ1-6, with D possibly matching TRBD1 (5 bases). In germline, CDR1 is DFQATT, CDR2 SNEGSKA (reference sequence). V gave up 3 bases and J gave up 8 bases, with 17 bases separating them. The CDR3 totals 15 residues. For the CDR3, the DNA is TGCAGTGCTAGTGGGGACGGCGTGTGGGATTCACCCCTCCACTTT. Its translation is CSASGDGVWDSPLHF.

The V gene is TRBV20-1, the J gene TRBJ1-1; D call uncertain. V was shortened by 3 bases and J by 6 bases, with 11 bases between the two germline ends. This CDR3 has 12 residues. CDR1 and CDR2 (germline): DFQATT, SNEGSKA (reference sequence). The CDR3 here is CSASRGFAEAFF. CDR3 coding DNA: TGCAGTGCTAGTCGGGGTTTCGCTGAAGCTTTCTTT.

Only a few counts were recorded for this clonotype. The chain uses TRBV10-3 and TRBJ1-3; the D gene is possibly TRBD1 (6 bases). The V gene lost 5 bases and the J gene lost 0 bases, with 14 bases spanning the gap. The CDR3 has 16 amino acids. Germline values: CDR1 ENHRY, CDR2 SYGVKD. CDR3 DNA sequence: TGTGCCATCAGTTTCCCAAAGACAGGCTCTGGAAACACCATATATTTT. Translated: CAISFPKTGSGNTIYF.

The chain has TRBV30 and TRBJ1-1; no clear D. The CDR3 has 12 residues. V lost 0 bases to trimming and J lost 7 bases, with 9 bases between them. Germline V gene sequence: CDR1 GTSNPN, CDR2 SVGIG (reference sequence). The CDR3 coding sequence is TGTGCCTGGAGTGTAACCCGGGGTGAAGCTTTCTTT. Its protein is CAWSVTRGEAFF.

This clonotype was counted only a few times. Here the CDR3 DNA reads TGCAGTGCTAGCGCTAGCGGCACAGATACGCAGTATTTT. Translating it yields CSASASGTDTQYF. The chain employs TRBV20-1 and TRBJ2-3; maybe TRBD2 (6 bases). Trimming took 3 bases from V and 1 from J, leaving 8 bases between them. This CDR3 is 13 amino acids long. CDR1 and CDR2 (germline): DFQATT, SNEGSKA (reference sequence).

This clonotype has just a few counts. The rearrangement links TRBV28 to TRBJ2-5, with 7 bases matching TRBD2. V lost 2 bases, J lost 4 bases, and 10 bases stayed unmatched. This CDR3 is 16 amino acids long. Per germline, CDR1 MDHEN and CDR2 SYDVKM. The CDR3 sequence: CASSLGGGSHRETQYF. The CDR3 DNA is TGTGCCAGCAGTTTAGGAGGCGGGAGCCACCGAGAGACCCAGTACTTC.

As regards this clonotype: The limits of the CDR3 on the DNA are not certain, so only TCRdb's listed CDR3 is given. The rearrangement uses TRBV21-1 and TRBJ2-5; TRBD1, as called in the table, went unchecked against the DNA. TRBV21-1 is classified as a pseudogene. 12 amino acids form the CDR3, both terminal residues included. This CDR3 is CASCWGVGTQYF.

The chain has TRBV20-1 and TRBJ2-1; no firm D call. The CDR3 sequence is 10 residues long. Trimming left V 7 bases short and J 7 bases short, with 8 bases between. Germline lookup yields CDR1 DFQATT and CDR2 SNEGSKA (reference sequence). The CDR3 bases are TGCAGTGTAGGGCATAATGAGCAGTTCTTC. This codes for CSVGHNEQFF.

This clonotype occurred many times. The V gene is TRBV10-3, the J gene TRBJ2-3, with a possible D match to TRBD1 (7 bases). The CDR3 has 15 amino acids. Germline values: CDR1 ENHRY, CDR2 SYGVKD. V was shortened by 6 bases and J by 3 bases, with 16 bases between the two germline ends. The DNA for the CDR3 is TGTGCCATCAGCTCTTTACAGGGGACTACAGATACGCAGTATTTT. Translation gives CAISSLQGTTDTQYF.

The rearrangement joins TRBV11-2 to TRBJ2-7, with 9 bases that match TRBD2. The V gene's germline CDR1 is SGHAT and CDR2 FQNNGV. The CDR3 consists of 16 residues. The ends lost 5 bases at V and 4 bases at J; junction bases unmatched: 12. CDR3 nucleotide sequence: TGTGCCAGCAGCCCACGCCGGCTAGCGGGGAGGTACGAGCAGTACTTC. Its protein is CASSPRRLAGRYEQYF. The full variable domain, in which reference TRBV11-2 and TRBJ2-7 provide the parts outside the CDR3, is EAGVAQSPRYKIIEKRQSVAFWCNPISGHATLYWYQQILGQGPKLLIQFQNNGVVDDSQLPKDRFSAERLKGVDSTLKIQPAKLEDSAVYLCASSPRRLAGRYEQYFGPGTRLTVT.

The CDR3 region has the DNA TGTGCCAGCATTTATGGGACAGGGGCCCCCGGGGAGCTGTTTTTT. Its protein is CASIYGTGAPGELFF. The chain employs TRBV6-5 and TRBJ2-2; 10 bases agree with TRBD1. The CDR3 spans 15 residues. Germline assignment: CDR1 MNHEY and CDR2 SVGAGI. V gave up 7 bases and J gave up 6 bases; unmatched junction bases: 8.

This clonotype was seen a few times. V gene TRBV20-1 combines with J gene TRBJ2-1, with D unclear. CDR3 length equals 14 residues. V was cut by 3 bases and J by 6 bases, with 15 bases left in between. Germline V lookup: CDR1 DFQATT, CDR2 SNEGSKA (reference sequence). The CDR3 loop reads CSARSSRTTNEQFF. In DNA form, the CDR3 reads TGCAGTGCTAGGTCGTCGAGGACCACCAATGAGCAGTTCTTC.

The CDR3, as DNA: TGCAGTGCTAGTTGGTACCCGTACTACGAGCAGTACTTC. This sequence encodes CSASWYPYYEQYF. The chain combines TRBV20-1 with TRBJ2-7; D not resolved. Germline-derived CDR1 and CDR2 are DFQATT and SNEGSKA (reference sequence). V lost 3 bases, J lost 3 bases, and 12 bases lay in between. This CDR3 spans 13 amino acids.

The chain has TRBV6-1 and TRBJ1-1; D gene uncertain. The CDR3 contains 15 residues. The V end lost 6 bases, the J end lost 3 bases, and 17 bases lay between the germline ends. Germline values: CDR1 MNHNS, CDR2 SASEGT. The CDR3 nucleotides are TGTGCCAGCAGCCGCCCTCACTGGGGAGACACTGAAGCTTTCTTT. Protein sequence: CASSRPHWGDTEAFF.

This clonotype was counted only a few times. The chain links TRBV5-1 to TRBJ2-1, with 8 bases lining up with TRBD2. V lost 4 bases to trimming and J lost 9 bases; unmatched junction nucleotides: 15. Germline CDR1 is SGHRS and CDR2 is YFSETQ. The CDR3 contains 16 residues. Here the CDR3 reads CASSPPGLGSYAEQFF. The CDR3 nucleotides are TGCGCCAGCAGCCCGCCGGGACTAGGGTCGTATGCTGAGCAGTTCTTC.

This clonotype was counted a few times. The chain recombines TRBV7-2 with TRBJ2-3; D possibly matches TRBD1 or TRBD2 (5 bases each). V was clipped by 1 base and J by 7 bases, with 12 bases between them. This CDR3 comprises 14 residues. Looked up from germline, CDR1 is SGHTA and CDR2 is FQGNSA. The chain's CDR3 is CASSLGGWGNTQYF. The CDR3 DNA is TGTGCCAGCAGCTTAGGGGGGTGGGGAAATACGCAGTATTTT.

The V and J genes are TRBV7-2 and TRBJ2-7, with D possibly TRBD2 on 5 matching bases. Germline assignment: CDR1 SGHTA and CDR2 FQGNSA. The CDR3 runs 14 residues. V was cut by 5 bases and J by 0 bases, with 11 bases left in between. The CDR3 region is CASSEEVLSYEQYF. CDR3 in DNA: TGTGCCAGCAGCGAGGAGGTACTCTCCTACGAGCAGTACTTC.

The rearrangement joins TRBV5-5 to TRBJ1-5; D is undetermined. From germline, CDR1 is SGHKS and CDR2 YYEKEE (reference sequence). Trimming removed 0 bases at V and 6 bases at J, with 13 bases between. This CDR3 is built from 15 residues. The CDR3 reads CASSLGPGAGQPQHF. DNA for the CDR3: TGTGCCAGCAGCTTGGGGCCGGGCGCAGGTCAGCCCCAGCATTTT.